Following are 7 T cell receptor beta chains from one sample sequenced in a study of graft-versus-host responses after intestinal transplantation. The repertoire was sequenced with immunoSEQ multiplex PCR; TCRdb's copy has only in-frame clones and lacks some. The data contain about 88,000 clones, 91% of them singletons. What these receptors recognize is not known. Sequences were derived from unstimulated CD4+ T cells sorted from spleen or lymph node cells, sampled before transplant. The receptor set was obtained from a human donor who was the organ donor for an intestinal transplant.

The chain joins TRBV18 to TRBJ2-5; 9 bases map to TRBD2. V lost 3 bases and J lost 0; bases outside the gene matches: 2. CDR3 length: 15 residues. Germline V gene sequence: CDR1 KGHSH, CDR2 LQKENI. The chain's CDR3 is CASSPRLADQETQYF. The CDR3 nucleotides read TGTGCCAGCTCACCGAGACTAGCGGACCAAGAGACCCAGTACTTC.

V usage is TRBV6-5 and J usage is TRBJ1-2, with no clear D. This CDR3 spans 15 amino acids. The germline V gene encodes CDR1 MNHEY and CDR2 SVGAGI. Deletions cut 0 bases from V and 4 bases from J, with 12 bases between. CDR3 DNA: TGTGCCAGCAGTTACTCGATTGGCGGTACCTATGGCTACACCTTC. Amino acids: CASSYSIGGTYGYTF.

Concerning this clone itself: Additional DNA sequences in this sample encode the identical CDR3. CDR3 in DNA: TGTGCCAGCTCACCAGGGAGGGATTACGAGCAGTACTTC. It codes for CASSPGRDYEQYF. The rearrangement uses TRBV18 and TRBJ2-7; 7 bases fit TRBD2. The germline V gene has CDR1 KGHSH and CDR2 LQKENI. The CDR3 is 13 amino acids. The V and J ends lost 2 bases and 4 bases, in that order; junction bases with no gene match: 2.

The table lists this clone with a count of one. The rearrangement uses TRBV21-1 and TRBJ1-5; TRBD1, the table's D call, was not compared with the DNA. TRBV21-1 is labeled a pseudogene. The length of the CDR3 is 14 residues. The DNA of the CDR3 is TGTGCCAGCAGCCGAGGACAGGGGTGGCAGCCCCAGCATTTT. Translated: CASSRGQGWQPQHF.

The gene calls are TRBV2 and TRBJ1-3; D ambiguous. The CDR3 runs to 15 residues. Germline V CDR1 and CDR2: SNHLY, FYNNEI. Trimming shortened V by 2 bases and J by 8 bases, and 16 bases separated the two germline ends. DNA of the CDR3: TGTGCCAGCAGTGAAAACAGCTTTGGTTTGCACACCATATATTTT. It codes for CASSENSFGLHTIYF.

The genes are TRBV30 and TRBJ2-3, with D possibly TRBD1 on 7 matching bases. Trimming removed 7 bases at V and 4 bases at J, with 15 bases between. The CDR3 covers 13 residues. The germline V gene encodes CDR1 GTSNPN and CDR2 SVGIG (reference sequence). CDR3 bases: TGTGCCTTTCGACAGGGCGGGGCAGATACGCAGTATTTT. As protein: CAFRQGGADTQYF.

V and J are TRBV19 and TRBJ1-1; 7 positions agree with TRBD1. V shed 6 bases and J 4 bases; nucleotides not matched to a gene: 11. Per germline, CDR1 LNHDA and CDR2 SQIVND (reference sequence). The CDR3 extends over 15 amino acids. CDR3 in DNA: TGTGCCAGTAGCACCGCGACAGGGAGGCCCACTGAAGCTTTCTTT. Its protein product is CASSTATGRPTEAFF.